This T cell receptor (beta chain) was captured in a study of shared clonotypes between healthy human individuals. Study results and caveats: Donors were few, which limited the genetic and exposure-history diversity represented. Donor clonotype sharing was expected to depend on sequencing depth.

This clone was detected a few times. What it binds is unknown. CDR1 and CDR2 from the germline V gene are GTSNPN and SVGIG (reference sequence). The CDR3 sequence is 15 residues long. Deletions cut 2 bases from V and 6 bases from J, with 17 bases between. Deep was the level used in running the assay. Each sorted subset replicate got 200 ng genomic DNA, tens of thousands of genomes. Libraries were prepared by immunoSEQ multiplex PCR; TCRdb keeps only in-frame clonotypes and omits some of them. Among roughly 2.2 million clones listed, around 92% were seen once. The rearrangement joins TRBV30 to TRBJ1-5; D uncertain. The TCR was taken from a man younger than 35 in good health. Some clones in this sample may be carry-over from other donors' samples. Sample: naive CD4+ T cells from PBMCs. The subset denotes: CD45RA+ positively selected. CDR3 residues: CAWSIRGPLVQPQHF. The CDR3 coding sequence is TGTGCCTGGAGTATCAGAGGGCCTTTGGTTCAGCCCCAGCATTTT.